Shown below are 19 T cell receptor beta chains from a single sample sequenced in a study of shared clonotypes between healthy human individuals. Naive CD8 isolation took CD45RO-negative cells positively selected for CCR7 and excluded terminally differentiated effector memory CD45RA+ cells. Some clones are missing from TCRdb's copy, which holds only in-frame ones; the method was immunoSEQ multiplex PCR. The repertoire includes fewer than 800,000 clones, roughly 94% of them detected once, and 24% sits in the top ten. The source material was naive CD8+ T cells sorted from blood. Receptors originate from a man aged 25 to 40 in good health.

The chain has TRBV4-3 and TRBJ2-1; 7 nucleotides agree with TRBD2. The CDR3 is 16 amino acids. Germline values: CDR1 LGHNA, CDR2 YSLEER. Trimming removed 0 bases from V and 0 bases from J; junction bases left unmatched: 2. CDR3 coding DNA: TGCGCCAGCAGCCAAGATTGGGACTACTCCTACAATGAGCAGTTCTTC. Its protein is CASSQDWDYSYNEQFF.

This clone is a singleton in its sample. The chain couples TRBV7-3 to TRBJ2-3, with unresolved D. V gave up 1 base and J gave up 6 bases, with 14 bases separating them. CDR3 length: 15 residues. The germline V gene encodes CDR1 SGHTA and CDR2 FQGTGA. In nucleotides, the CDR3 is TGTGCCAGCAGCTTAATGGGCTCCGAAGGGGATACGCAGTATTTT. Translation gives CASSLMGSEGDTQYF.

The rearrangement uses TRBV4-3 and TRBJ2-7; D call uncertain. Germline CDR1 reads LGHNA; CDR2 reads YSLEER. Trimming pared 1 base from V and 2 bases from J, leaving 9 bases between. The length of the CDR3 is 14 residues. CDR3 DNA sequence: TGCGCCAGCAGCCAAGGACGGATCCCCTACGAGCAGTACTTC. This encodes CASSQGRIPYEQYF.

The V call is TRBV27, the J call TRBJ2-7; 8 bases are shared with TRBD1. J gave up 7 bases and V 5 bases, and 10 bases lay outside the gene matches. The CDR3 is made up of 14 amino acids. CDR1 is MNHEY, CDR2 SMNVEV, per germline (reference sequence). DNA of the CDR3: TGTGCCAGCAGTCGGACCGGGACAGGAGTAGAGCAGTACTTC. Its protein is CASSRTGTGVEQYF.

The chain uses TRBV7-8 and TRBJ2-5; no clear D. The germline gives CDR1 SGHVS, CDR2 FQNEAQ. The CDR3 is made up of 14 amino acids. V was trimmed by 5 bases and J by 3 bases, leaving 13 bases between them. CDR3 sequence (DNA): TGTGCCAGCAGCCCCCCGGGTGCTGAAGAGACCCAGTACTTC. Protein: CASSPPGAEETQYF.

This chain uses TRBV18 with TRBJ1-1; 7 bases agree with TRBD1. From germline, CDR1 is KGHSH and CDR2 LQKENI. The V segment lost 2 bases and the J segment 6 bases; nucleotides outside the gene matches: 0. The length of the CDR3 is 12 residues. The CDR3 region is CASSPGTAEAFF. Here the CDR3 DNA reads TGTGCCAGCTCACCAGGGACAGCTGAAGCTTTCTTT.

The V call is TRBV11-2, the J call TRBJ2-3; D gene ambiguous. This CDR3 contains 14 residues. The germline V gene has CDR1 SGHAT and CDR2 FQNNGV. V was clipped by 2 bases and J by 4 bases, with 10 bases between them. In DNA form, the CDR3 reads TGTGCCAGCAGCTTAAGGCTCGGACCAGATACGCAGTATTTT. This translates into CASSLRLGPDTQYF.

The rearrangement uses TRBV7-9 and TRBJ2-1; TRBD1 matches at 8 bases. Trimming at V came to 5 bases and at J to 7 bases, leaving 10 bases not matched to a gene. Germline-derived CDR1 and CDR2 are SEHNR and FQNEAQ (reference sequence). The CDR3 has 15 residues. The CDR3 nucleotides read TGTGCCAGCAGCCCAAGCCGGACAGGGAGTAATGAGCAGTTCTTC. As protein: CASSPSRTGSNEQFF.

This clone was detected once. V usage is TRBV6-1 and J usage is TRBJ2-3; TRBD2 matches at 14 bases. J lost 2 bases, V lost 3 bases, and 4 bases had no gene match. CDR1 MNHNS and CDR2 SASEGT come from the germline V gene. The CDR3 is made up of 17 amino acids. The CDR3 sequence is CASSDGTSGSHTDTQYF. CDR3 coding DNA: TGTGCCAGCAGTGACGGGACTAGCGGGAGCCACACAGATACGCAGTATTTT.

The V and J genes are TRBV19 and TRBJ2-3; D assignment may be TRBD1 or TRBD2 (6 bases each). The CDR3 has 16 amino acids. Germline V CDR1 and CDR2: LNHDA, SQIVND (reference sequence). Deletions cut 6 bases from V and 3 bases from J, with 19 bases between. CDR3: CASREEGGRGTDTQYF. DNA for the CDR3: TGTGCCAGTAGGGAAGAAGGGGGGAGAGGAACAGATACGCAGTATTTT.

Remarks on this clone: At the DNA level, this CDR3 is encoded by other sequences in the same sample as well. CDR3 region: CASSLDDYNEQFF. CDR3 sequence (DNA): TGTGCCAGCAGCTTGGATGATTACAATGAGCAGTTCTTC. The J gene is TRBJ2-1, the V gene TRBV5-6; D gene ambiguous. The CDR3 length is 13 residues. With 0 bases removed from V and 4 bases from J, the gap between germline ends came to 5 bases. From germline, CDR1 is SGHDT and CDR2 YYEEEE.

V gene TRBV10-2 combines with J gene TRBJ1-1; D is uncertain. Germline V lookup: CDR1 WSHSY, CDR2 SAAADI. The V end lost 6 bases, the J end lost 4 bases, and 9 bases lay between the germline ends. The CDR3 runs 12 residues. The CDR3 is CASSELSTEAFF. The CDR3 DNA follows: TGCGCCAGCAGCGAACTTTCCACTGAAGCTTTCTTT.

A single count supports this clone. The chain couples TRBV7-8 to TRBJ2-7, with TRBD1 matching over 7 bases. The germline V gene encodes CDR1 SGHVS and CDR2 FQNEAQ. The V segment lost 8 bases and the J segment 3 bases; nucleotides outside the gene matches: 7. The CDR3 covers 13 residues. The chain's CDR3 is CASGRTGVYEQYF. CDR3 coding DNA: TGTGCCAGCGGCCGAACAGGGGTCTACGAGCAGTACTTC.

This clone was picked up one time. The chain carries TRBV9 and TRBJ2-1, with D possibly matching TRBD1 (6 bases). Germline loops: CDR1 SGDLS, CDR2 YYNGEE. V lost 3 bases, J lost 0 bases, and 16 bases lay in between. The CDR3 covers 17 residues. The CDR3, as DNA: TGTGCCAGCAGCGCCCCCTATTCGACAGGCTCCTACAATGAGCAGTTCTTC. Its translation: CASSAPYSTGSYNEQFF. Drawing the rest from reference TRBV9 and TRBJ2-1, the complete variable domain is DSGVTQTPKHLITATGQRVTLRCSPRSGDLSVYWYQQSLDQGLQFLIQYYNGEERAKGNILERFSAQQFPDLHSELNLSSLELGDSALYFCASSAPYSTGSYNEQFFGPGTRLTVL.

This chain joins TRBV5-1 and TRBJ2-3; D call uncertain. V lost 4 bases to trimming and J lost 5 bases, with 17 bases between them. The CDR3 runs 15 residues. CDR1 and CDR2 (germline): SGHRS, YFSETQ. The CDR3: CASSPVAGVRDTQYF. DNA of the CDR3: TGCGCCAGCAGCCCGGTGGCAGGAGTCAGAGATACGCAGTATTTT.

Comments on this clone: Other DNA sequences in this sample translate to the same CDR3. The gene calls are TRBV29-1 and TRBJ2-7, with D hard to call. The germline V gene has CDR1 SQVTM and CDR2 ANQGSEA. Trimming removed 3 bases at V and 0 bases at J, with 6 bases between. CDR3 length: 12 amino acids. The CDR3 DNA reads as TGCAGCGTTGAGGTCAGCTCCTACGAGCAGTACTTC. Translated: CSVEVSSYEQYF.

The count of this clone is one. CDR3 in DNA: TGCGCCAGCAGCTCCGCGGGGCCATGGGATGAGCAGTTCTTC. Translation: CASSSAGPWDEQFF. V and J are TRBV5-1 and TRBJ2-1; D perhaps matches TRBD2 (6 bases). Germline V gene sequence: CDR1 SGHRS, CDR2 YFSETQ. The CDR3 runs to 14 residues. Trimming left V 3 bases short and J 8 bases short, with 15 bases between.

This clone was recorded once. The genes are TRBV29-1 and TRBJ1-1; D unresolved. The CDR3 totals 11 residues. The germline V and J ends were trimmed by 0 bases and 6 bases, with 5 bases remaining between them. Germline-derived CDR1 and CDR2 are SQVTM and ANQGSEA. The CDR3 here is CSVEDEAEAFF. As DNA, the CDR3 is TGCAGCGTTGAAGATGAGGCTGAAGCTTTCTTT.

The rearrangement links TRBV6-5 to TRBJ2-3; D is ambiguous. CDR3 length: 13 residues. V was trimmed by 2 bases and J by 6 bases, leaving 9 bases between them. Germline CDR1 is MNHEY and CDR2 is SVGAGI. The CDR3 coding sequence is TGTGCCAGCAGTTACGGAAATCTGGATACGCAGTATTTT. This encodes CASSYGNLDTQYF.